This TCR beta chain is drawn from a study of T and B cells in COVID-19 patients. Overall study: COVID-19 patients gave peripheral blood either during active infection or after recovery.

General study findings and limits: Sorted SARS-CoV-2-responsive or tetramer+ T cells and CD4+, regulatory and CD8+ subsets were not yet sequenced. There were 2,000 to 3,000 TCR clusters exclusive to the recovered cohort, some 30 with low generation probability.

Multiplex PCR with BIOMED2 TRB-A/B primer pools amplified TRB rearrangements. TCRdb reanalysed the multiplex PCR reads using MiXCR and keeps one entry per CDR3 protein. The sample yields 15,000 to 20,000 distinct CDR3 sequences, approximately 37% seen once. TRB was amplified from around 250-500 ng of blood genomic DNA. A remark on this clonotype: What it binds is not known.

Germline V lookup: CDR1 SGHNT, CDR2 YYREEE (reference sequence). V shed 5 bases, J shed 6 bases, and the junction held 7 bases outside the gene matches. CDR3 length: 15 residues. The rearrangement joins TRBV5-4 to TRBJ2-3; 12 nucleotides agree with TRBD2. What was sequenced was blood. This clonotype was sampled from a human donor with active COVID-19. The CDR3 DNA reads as TGTGCCAGCAGTCCTAGCGGGGGGGCAGGGGATACGCAGTATTTT. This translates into CASSPSGGAGDTQYF. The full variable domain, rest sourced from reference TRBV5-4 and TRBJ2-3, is ETGVTQSPTHLIKTRGQQVTLRCSSQSGHNTVSWYQQALGQGPQFIFQYYREEENGRGNFPPRFSGLQFPNYSSELNVNALELDDSALYLCASSPSGGAGDTQYFGPGTRLTVL.